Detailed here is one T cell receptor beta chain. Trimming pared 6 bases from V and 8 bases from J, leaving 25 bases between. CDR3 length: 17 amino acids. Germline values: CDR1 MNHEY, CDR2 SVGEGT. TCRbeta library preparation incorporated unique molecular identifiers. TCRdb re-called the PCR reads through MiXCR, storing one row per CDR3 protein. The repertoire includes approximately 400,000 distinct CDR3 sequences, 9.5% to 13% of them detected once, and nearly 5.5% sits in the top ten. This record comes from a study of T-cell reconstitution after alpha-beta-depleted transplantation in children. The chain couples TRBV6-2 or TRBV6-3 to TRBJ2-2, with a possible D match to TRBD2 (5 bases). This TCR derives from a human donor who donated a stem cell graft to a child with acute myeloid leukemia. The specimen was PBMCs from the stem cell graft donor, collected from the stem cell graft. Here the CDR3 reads CASRRHRGPPRGGELFF. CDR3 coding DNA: TGTGCCAGCAGGCGCCATCGCGGGCCCCCCAGAGGGGGGGAGCTGTTTTTT.